This T cell receptor beta chain is drawn from a study of CD8+CD57+ T cells in acquired aplastic anemia (dated 2018 in TCRdb). Notes on the research overall: DNA extracted from sorted CD4+ and CD8+ cells had a mean of approximately 3.5 ug, with a range of roughly 0.19 to 27.4 ug. CD8+CD57+ expansion was defined as frequency above the mean frequency observed in healthy subjects. What the work shows at the level of the full study, not this receptor alone: Between patients and healthy controls, no significant difference in CD8+ Simpson's diversity was found (P=0.060). Although 25 to 30 CD8+ CDR3 sequences were shared by patients and controls, these sequences appeared highly expressed in patients and within the immunodominant clones of patients.

Patients chosen for sequencing had shown expansion of CD8+CD57+ cells by flow cytometry. Every patient had severe acquired aplastic anemia, diagnosed using the International Study of Aplastic Anemia and Agranulocytosis and Camitta criteria. At the time blood was sampled, none of the patients had received any therapy. In this study, sorted CD4+ and CD8+ T cells from the blood of healthy subjects and of severe aplastic anemia patients had their TCR repertoires deep-sequenced. In the USA, patient enrollment took place under clinicaltrials.gov protocols 00001620, 01623167, 00001397, 00071045, 00081523 and 00961064. Ficoll-Paque density gradient centrifugation was used to isolate peripheral blood mononuclear cells. CD4+ and CD8+ T cells were sorted by FACS or magnetic beads before DNA extraction. V loses 0 bases, J loses 0 bases, and the germline ends lie 5 bases apart. CDR1 is given as SGDLS and CDR2 as YYNGEE, both from the germline V gene. The CDR3 spans 14 residues, from the cysteine through the phenylalanine. Kept here is only the CDR3 DNA, which spans 42 bases and is read in frame from base 1.

As regards this clonotype: Its recognized antigen is unknown. No per-base quality is available; no much larger clone lies one base away.

Profiling of TCR beta VDJ combinations and CDR3 sequences used genomic DNA as the template. An Illumina HiSeq 2000 was the platform used for TCR repertoire sequencing. For the original study's pipeline: TRBV/TRBJ rearrangement plots, CDR3 size and DJ length profiles, and Simpson's diversity index were used to assess repertoires. The immunodominant clone was defined as the most abundant DNA sequence in deep sequencing data. CDR3 amino acid sequences were screened for sharing across subjects and were compared with published repertoires and the VDJdb database. Using fastp trimming at Q25 and MiXCR clonotype assembly, TCRdb reanalyzed the public sequencing data and kept in-frame beta chains. For every CDR3 protein sequence, its rows merge into one entry that carries the most common genes and DNA. The V and J calls here are based on TCRdb, not the publication. The table for this sample lists about 160,000 distinct CDR3 sequences; 40% to 60% of them were counted only once. More than 30% of the sample comes from the top ten.

The rearranged segments are TRBV9 and TRBJ2-3; the D gene identity is not certain. Sequenced material: sorted CD4+, CD8+, or CD8+CD57+ T cells (not recorded which) from PBMCs. The sequence derives from a human donor with aplastic anemia. The nucleotide sequence is given as TGTGCCAGCAGCGTAGACGGCAGCACAGATACGCAGTATTTT. Its amino acids are CASSVDGSTDTQYF.